These T cell receptor beta chains were read from a single sample in a study of CD8+ T cells in alopecia areata. The table came from immunoSEQ multiplex PCR; TCRdb's copy has only in-frame clones and leaves some out. Among 200,000 to 250,000 clones, roughly 69% were seen once, and the ten largest hold 1.2%. This sample comprised CD4+ T cells sorted from blood, obtained at week 0. These TCRs come from a human donor with alopecia areata. CDR3s include the opening cysteine and the closing phenylalanine or tryptophan. Each record gives: CDR3 length, clone size, J gene, V gene, D gene, CDR3 DNA, CDR3 protein. A D gene is named only where the DNA matches it firmly. A row's size may be missing; if present it is once, few, many or a size class.

>13|once|TRBJ2-7|TRBV13|-
TGTGCCAGCAGCTTAAGAAACCCCTACGAGCAGTACTTC
CASSLRNPYEQYF
>12|-|TRBJ1-6|TRBV30|-
TGTGCCTGGAGTGTTTCAGGGCGGTTCCCCAAGTTT
CAWSVSGRFPKF
>16|-|TRBJ2-3|TRBV7-9|-
TGTGCCAGCAGCTTAGCGAGCTCAAACCGCGGAGATACGCAGTATTTT
CASSLASSNRGDTQYF
>14|-|TRBJ2-5|TRBV4-1|-
TGTGCCAGCAGCCAAGGCCCCCTCGAGGAGACCCAGTACTTC
CASSQGPLEETQYF
>12|-|TRBJ1-1|TRBV25-1|TRBD1
TGTGCCAGTCAGGACAGGGTCACTGAAGCTTTCTTT
CASQDRVTEAFF
>12|-|TRBJ2-5|TRBV29-1|-
TGCAGCGTTGCAGGGGTGGGAGAGACCCAGTACTTC
CSVAGVGETQYF
>14|-|TRBJ1-1|TRBV4-3|-
TGCGCCAGCAGCCAAGATGGGAGGGGCCCTGAAGCTTTCTTT
CASSQDGRGPEAFF
>13|-|TRBJ2-1|TRBV15|-
TGTGCCACCAGCAGAGTGCAAGGCAATGAGCAGTTCTTC
CATSRVQGNEQFF
>12|once|TRBJ2-3|TRBV29-1|-
TGCAGCGTTGGAGGAGCCCGAGGTACGCAGTATTTT
CSVGGARGTQYF
>13|once|TRBJ2-5|TRBV25-1|-
TGTGCCAGACATTCCCCTAGCCTCGGGGACCAGTACTTC
CARHSPSLGDQYF